This T cell receptor (beta chain) originates from a study of T cells in Graves' hyperthyroidism and ophthalmopathy. Germline CDR1 is SNHLY and CDR2 is FYNNEI. Trimming took off 7 bases at V and 0 bases at J, with 9 bases between the two ends. The CDR3 covers 13 residues. This clonotype has at least ten counts. Amplification yielded TCR beta CDR3 regions, with RNA transcripts as the source. The HTBI primer set was used in a first-round RT-PCR of the TCR CDR3. MiXCR, run by TCRdb on the multiplex PCR reads, gives a single entry per CDR3 protein. The table records over 450,000 distinct CDR3 sequences, about 15% of them present only once. Exclusion criteria comprised uncontrolled infection, other autoimmune disease, pregnancy or lactation.

This clonotype was sampled from a woman younger than 35 with Graves' hyperthyroidism. The chain joins TRBV2 to TRBJ1-1, with D possibly being TRBD1 (5 bases). Sequenced input: blood. The DNA for the CDR3 is TGTGCCAGCACAGGGCAGTTGAACACTGAAGCTTTCTTT. Protein sequence: CASTGQLNTEAFF.